Listed here is a single TCR beta chain. These data belong to a study of blood T cell repertoires in COVID-19. Germline CDR1 is SGHRS and CDR2 is YFSETQ. This CDR3 contains 16 residues. V lost 4 bases and J 0 bases, leaving 13 bases between the germline ends. In the study's own analysis: Amplification of reference gene primers was used by the study to estimate nucleated cell counts. Libraries were prepared by immunoSEQ multiplex PCR; TCRdb keeps only in-frame clonotypes and omits some of them. V and J calls and clone size are copied from that table; D and trimming were computed from the DNA. The table includes roughly 220,000 clones, more than 75% detected once.

The receptor was derived from a man between 60 and 75 years old with acute or convalescent COVID-19. V gene TRBV5-1 combines with J gene TRBJ2-2; weak D call: TRBD2 (6 bases). Sequencing was performed on peripheral blood. In nucleotides, the CDR3 is TGCGCCAGCAGCCCCCGGGACTCTGCGAACACCGGGGAGCTGTTTTTT. This gives the protein CASSPRDSANTGELFF.